These 23 T cell receptor beta chains were all obtained from the same sample, sequenced in a study of blood T cell repertoires in COVID-19. Repertoires were generated with immunoSEQ multiplex PCR, while TCRdb's copy carries only in-frame clones and drops some. The table shows approximately 20,000 clones, with more than 80% occurring only once. The source material was peripheral blood. The receptors come from a woman between 50 and 59 years old with active COVID-19.

This chain links TRBV5-1 with TRBJ2-7; no reliable D call. Germline CDR1 and CDR2: SGHRS and YFSETQ. V dropped 0 bases and J dropped 2 bases, with 3 bases sitting between them. The CDR3 runs 12 residues. CDR3 sequence: CASSLDTYEQYF. The DNA for the CDR3 is TGCGCCAGCAGCTTGGATACCTACGAGCAGTACTTC.

This clone was seen only a few times. This chain connects TRBV4-1 to TRBJ1-6; D gene ambiguous. The CDR3 runs to 14 residues. CDR1 is MGHRA and CDR2 is YSYEKL in the germline V gene. V lost 4 bases to trimming and J lost 8 bases, with 12 bases between them. CDR3 sequence reads: CASSLQTYYSPLHF. In DNA, the CDR3 is TGCGCCAGCAGCCTACAGACGTATTATTCACCCCTCCACTTT.

The chain recombines TRBV19 with TRBJ2-7, with 7 nucleotides matching TRBD2. The CDR3 length is 16 residues. J was trimmed by 0 bases and V by 3 bases; bases with no gene match: 8. The germline V gene has CDR1 LNHDA and CDR2 SQIVND (reference sequence). This CDR3 reads CASSIRLAASSYEQYF. The CDR3 region has the DNA TGTGCCAGTAGTATTCGGCTAGCGGCCTCCTCCTACGAGCAGTACTTC.

J is TRBJ2-1 and V is TRBV27, with 9 bases aligning to TRBD1. The CDR3 has 14 residues. With V trimmed by 6 bases and J by 8 bases, 8 bases remained unmatched. CDR1 is MNHEY, CDR2 SMNVEV, per germline (reference sequence). The CDR3 protein is CASRARTGDYEQFF. For the CDR3, the DNA is TGTGCCAGCAGAGCCAGGACAGGGGACTATGAGCAGTTCTTC.

CDR3 sequence: CASSPDLGWGHEQFF. CDR3 bases: TGTGCCAGCAGCCCCGACCTGGGCTGGGGCCATGAGCAGTTCTTC. This rearrangement joins TRBV5-6 to TRBJ2-1; a possible D gene is TRBD1 (5 bases). The CDR3 covers 15 residues. V lost 4 bases, J lost 8 bases, and 19 bases lay in between. The germline V gene has CDR1 SGHDT and CDR2 YYEEEE.

The rearrangement uses TRBV10-2 and TRBJ2-3, with 11 bases that match TRBD2. Looked up from germline, CDR1 is WSHSY and CDR2 is SAAADI. The CDR3 extends over 15 amino acids. Trimming removed 4 bases from V and 6 bases from J; junction bases left unmatched: 6. The CDR3 reads CASSGRLAGQDTQYF. CDR3 nucleotides: TGCGCCAGCAGTGGACGACTAGCGGGACAGGATACGCAGTATTTT.

The gene calls are TRBV9 and TRBJ2-3; TRBD2 matches 8 bases. CDR1 SGDLS and CDR2 YYNGEE come from the germline V gene. V lost 1 base and J lost 4; bases outside the gene matches: 5. This CDR3 is 15 amino acids long. In DNA, the CDR3 is TGTGCCAGCAGCGTAAGCGGGAGCTGGGCAGATACGCAGTATTTT. Its protein product is CASSVSGSWADTQYF.

The genes are TRBV24-1 and TRBJ2-3; possible D gene TRBD1, 6 bases. This CDR3 has 12 residues. Germline CDR1 KGHDR, CDR2 SFDVKD. V lost 7 bases, J lost 5 bases, and 9 bases lay in between. The CDR3 sequence: CATRDSRDTQYF. CDR3 DNA sequence: TGTGCCACCAGGGACAGTCGAGATACGCAGTATTTT.

The V gene is TRBV19, the J gene TRBJ1-5; D is unclear. Germline CDR1 reads LNHDA; CDR2 reads SQIVND (reference sequence). V was shortened by 3 bases and J by 2 bases, with 5 bases between the two germline ends. This CDR3 is built from 13 residues. CDR3 loop: CASSITGNQPQHF. The CDR3 bases are TGTGCCAGTAGTATTACAGGCAATCAGCCCCAGCATTTT.

As DNA, the CDR3 is TGCGCCAGCAGCCAAGTACAAACAGGGAGCGAGCAGTACTTC. Its translation: CASSQVQTGSEQYF. V gene TRBV4-1 combines with J gene TRBJ2-7, with a tentative D call TRBD1 (6 bases). Per the germline V gene, CDR1 is MGHRA and CDR2 is YSYEKL. This CDR3 has 14 amino acids. With 1 base removed from V and 6 bases from J, the gap between germline ends came to 13 bases.

The chain employs TRBV29-1 and TRBJ2-7, with TRBD1 matching 8 bases. The V gene's germline CDR1 is SQVTM and CDR2 ANQGSEA. Trimming took 2 bases from V and 6 from J; bases not matched to a gene: 6. The CDR3 is made up of 13 amino acids. CDR3 DNA sequence: TGCAGCGTTGAACTCAGGGGGCTGTCCGAGCAGTACTTC. This codes for CSVELRGLSEQYF.

The CDR3 reads CASTRQPGQAPFF. The DNA for the CDR3 is TGTGCCAGCACTCGGCAACCGGGACAGGCTCCGTTCTTC. J is TRBJ2-1 and V is TRBV28; 8 positions match TRBD1. Germline CDR1 is MDHEN and CDR2 is SYDVKM. V trimming: 7 bases; J trimming: 15 bases; junction bases outside the gene matches: 14. CDR3 length: 13 amino acids. Complete variable domain (other parts from reference TRBV28 and TRBJ2-1): DVKVTQSSRYLVKRTGEKVFLECVQDMDHENMFWYRQDPGLGLRLIYFSYDVKMKEKGDIPEGYSVSREKKERFSLILESASTNQTSMYLCASTRQPGQAPFFGPGTRLTVL.

This clone has only a few counts. This chain joins TRBV9 and TRBJ2-7, with 10 bases lining up with TRBD2. CDR1 and CDR2 from the germline V gene are SGDLS and YYNGEE. The V segment lost 3 bases and the J segment 0 bases; nucleotides outside the gene matches: 0. The CDR3 is 14 amino acids. CDR3 coding DNA: TGTGCCAGCAGCGGGACTAGCGGCTCCTACGAGCAGTACTTC. It encodes CASSGTSGSYEQYF.

In its sample, this clone was seen once. The genes are TRBV19 and TRBJ1-6, with TRBD1 as a possible D gene (6 bases). The CDR3 is 14 amino acids. CDR1 and CDR2 (germline): LNHDA, SQIVND (reference sequence). V was shortened by 6 bases and J by 6 bases, with 12 bases between the two germline ends. The CDR3 sequence: CASRETGFNSPLHF. The CDR3 nucleotides read TGTGCCAGTAGAGAGACAGGTTTTAATTCACCCCTCCACTTT. Together with reference TRBV19 and TRBJ1-6, the CDR3 gives the full variable domain: DGGITQSPKYLFRKEGQNVTLSCEQNLNHDAMYWYRQDPGQGLRLIYYSQIVNDFQKGDIAEGYSVSREKKESFPLTVTSAQKNPTAFYLCASRETGFNSPLHFGNGTRLTVT.

The J gene is TRBJ2-3, the V gene TRBV6-5, with 13 bases lining up with TRBD2. The length of the CDR3 is 14 residues. The V gene's germline CDR1 is MNHEY and CDR2 SVGAGI. The trim removed 6 bases at V and 8 bases at J, leaving 5 bases unmatched. CDR3 protein: CASRGTSGMGTQYF. The CDR3 coding sequence is TGTGCCAGCAGGGGGACTAGCGGGATGGGTACGCAGTATTTT.

The sample holds a few counts of this clone. CDR3 in amino acids: CASSYSSSGYVTEAFF. The CDR3 DNA sequence: TGTGCCAGCAGTTACTCGAGTTCAGGGTATGTTACTGAAGCTTTCTTT. V gene TRBV6-5 combines with J gene TRBJ1-1; tentative D call: TRBD1 (5 bases). The CDR3 covers 16 residues. The germline V gene has CDR1 MNHEY and CDR2 SVGAGI. Trimming left V 0 bases short and J 5 bases short, with 16 bases between.

The genes are TRBV9 and TRBJ2-3; 8 bases match TRBD2. The CDR3 sequence is 16 residues long. With 0 bases clipped from V and 3 bases from J, the junction kept 6 bases outside the gene matches. Germline CDR1 SGDLS, CDR2 YYNGEE. CDR3: CASSVVSSGTTDTQYF. In DNA, the CDR3 is TGTGCCAGCAGCGTAGTAAGTAGCGGGACGACAGATACGCAGTATTTT.

The genes are TRBV7-9 and TRBJ1-1, with a tentative D call TRBD1 (5 bases). CDR1 and CDR2 (germline): SEHNR, FQNEAQ (reference sequence). There are 14 residues in the CDR3. The V end lost 1 base, the J end lost 1 base, and 7 bases lay between the germline ends. In DNA, the CDR3 is TGTGCCAGCAGCTTAGGGCAGGGGAACACTGAAGCTTTCTTT. Its protein product is CASSLGQGNTEAFF.

The chain joins TRBV19 to TRBJ1-2, with unresolved D. Germline V lookup: CDR1 LNHDA, CDR2 SQIVND (reference sequence). This CDR3 comprises 14 residues. The V gene lost 5 bases and the J gene lost 5 bases, with 15 bases spanning the gap. CDR3 loop: CASSVGSRLYGYTF. As DNA, the CDR3 is TGTGCCAGTAGTGTCGGATCGAGGCTTTATGGCTACACCTTC.

The chain uses TRBV5-6 and TRBJ2-3; 14 bases are a match to TRBD2. V gave up 0 bases and J gave up 8 bases; unmatched junction bases: 2. Germline V gene lookup returns CDR1 SGHDT and CDR2 YYEEEE. The CDR3 is made up of 15 amino acids. The DNA for the CDR3 is TGTGCCAGCAGCTTGGAGGGACTAGCGGGAGTTACGCAGTATTTT. This codes for CASSLEGLAGVTQYF.

The chain is built from TRBV13 and TRBJ1-4; no clear D. The germline gives CDR1 PRHDT, CDR2 FYEKMQ (reference sequence). Trimming removed 7 bases at V and 7 bases at J, with 19 bases between. This CDR3 is built from 15 residues. For the CDR3, the DNA is TGTGCCAGCAACCGCGGGAGGAAGTGGAGTGAAAAACTGTTTTTT. As protein: CASNRGRKWSEKLFF.

The chain recombines TRBV2 with TRBJ1-1; TRBD1 matches at 7 bases. The germline CDR1 and CDR2 sequences are SNHLY and FYNNEI. The ends lost 7 bases at V and 1 base at J; junction bases unmatched: 9. The CDR3 covers 15 residues. In DNA, the CDR3 is TGTGCCAGCACGTCCGAAGGGGGCACGAACACTGAAGCTTTCTTT. As protein: CASTSEGGTNTEAFF.

This chain links TRBV5-1 with TRBJ2-3, with TRBD2 matching 13 bases. V shed 2 bases and J 4 bases; nucleotides not matched to a gene: 7. This CDR3 contains 17 residues. Germline-derived CDR1 and CDR2 are SGHRS and YFSETQ. As DNA, the CDR3 is TGCGCCAGCAGCTTATCCGGACTAGCGGGAGAGGCAGATACGCAGTATTTT. Translated, it gives CASSLSGLAGEADTQYF.